The 8 T cell receptor beta chains reported below all come from one sample, sequenced in a study of blood T cell repertoires in COVID-19. Profiling relied on immunoSEQ multiplex PCR, and the TCRdb table lists in-frame clones only, not all of them. The sample lists about 68,000 clones; about 87% were seen once. Sequencing was performed on peripheral blood. These receptors came from a human donor in a cohort sampled during active COVID-19.

The chain links TRBV19 to TRBJ1-5; 9 bases are a match to TRBD1. CDR1 and CDR2 (germline): LNHDA, SQIVND (reference sequence). V trimming: 5 bases; J trimming: 3 bases; junction bases outside the gene matches: 8. CDR3 length: 16 residues. DNA for the CDR3: TGTGCCAGTAGTCCAAGGACAGGGGCTATCAATCAGCCCCAGCATTTT. It translates to CASSPRTGAINQPQHF. The full variable domain, its missing parts supplied by reference TRBV19 and TRBJ1-5, is DGGITQSPKYLFRKEGQNVTLSCEQNLNHDAMYWYRQDPGQGLRLIYYSQIVNDFQKGDIAEGYSVSREKKESFPLTVTSAQKNPTAFYLCASSPRTGAINQPQHFGDGTRLSIL.

The rearrangement links TRBV5-6 to TRBJ1-2, with D unclear. The CDR3 extends over 12 amino acids. Trimming shortened V by 2 bases and J by 8 bases, and 10 bases separated the two germline ends. The germline V gene has CDR1 SGHDT and CDR2 YYEEEE. CDR3 sequence reads: CASSFSARGYTF. The CDR3 DNA reads as TGTGCCAGCAGCTTTAGCGCTAGAGGCTACACCTTC. Variable domain in full (rest from reference TRBV5-6 and TRBJ1-2): DAGVTQSPTHLIKTRGQQVTLRCSPKSGHDTVSWYQQALGQGPQFIFQYYEEEERQRGNFPDRFSGHQFPNYSSELNVNALLLGDSALYLCASSFSARGYTFGSGTRLTVV.

The CDR3 nucleotides are TGTGCCAGCAGTGGCGGGCGGGGGGAACAAGAGACCCAGTACTTC. It is translated as CASSGGRGEQETQYF. The chain links TRBV2 to TRBJ2-5; the match to TRBD2 covers 8 bases. There are 15 residues in the CDR3. CDR1 and CDR2 from the germline V gene are SNHLY and FYNNEI. With V trimmed by 4 bases and J by 2 bases, 6 bases remained unmatched.

The rearrangement joins TRBV24-1 to TRBJ1-2; TRBD1 matches at 7 bases. V was pared by 4 bases and J by 3 bases, with 4 bases of the junction left unmatched. CDR1 is KGHDR, CDR2 SFDVKD, per germline. This CDR3 spans 14 amino acids. CDR3 bases: TGTGCCACCAGTGACCCTACAGGGGACTATGGCTACACCTTC. Protein product: CATSDPTGDYGYTF.

The CDR3 region is CASSLESNYGYTF. As DNA, the CDR3 is TGTGCCAGCAGTTTAGAAAGCAACTATGGCTACACCTTC. This sequence joins TRBV28 and TRBJ1-2; D remains unclear. V lost 2 bases and J lost 2, with 6 bases in between. Germline V gene data show CDR1 as MDHEN and CDR2 as SYDVKM. The CDR3 consists of 13 residues.

J is TRBJ1-5 and V is TRBV6-6; 9 bases are a match to TRBD1. Trimming removed 0 bases from V and 5 bases from J; junction bases left unmatched: 5. Germline lookup yields CDR1 MNHNY and CDR2 SVGAGI (reference sequence). The CDR3 extends over 16 amino acids. CDR3 bases: TGTGCCAGCAGTTACTCGAGGGGGACAGGGCATCAGCCCCAGCATTTT. Its protein product is CASSYSRGTGHQPQHF.

Only one count was recorded for this clone. The rearrangement uses TRBV6-5 and TRBJ2-7, with 7 bases identical to TRBD2. The CDR3 extends over 15 amino acids. V shed 0 bases, J shed 3 bases, and the junction held 5 bases outside the gene matches. CDR1 MNHEY and CDR2 SVGAGI come from the germline V gene. DNA of the CDR3: TGTGCCAGCAGTTACTCGAGTCGGGGGGTCTACGAGCAGTACTTC. Its translation is CASSYSSRGVYEQYF.

This clone occurred once. J is TRBJ2-7 and V is TRBV29-1; the match to TRBD2 covers 7 bases. V dropped 4 bases and J dropped 3; count of bases not matched to a gene: 6. The CDR3 sequence is 13 residues long. Germline loops: CDR1 SQVTM, CDR2 ANQGSEA. The CDR3 loop reads CSVVGGSYYEQYF. The DNA of the CDR3 is TGCAGCGTTGTCGGCGGGAGTTACTACGAGCAGTACTTC.